This T cell receptor (beta chain) was recorded in a study of CD8+CD57+ T cells in acquired aplastic anemia (dated by TCRdb to 2016 to 2019). Study-level background: A mean of approximately 3 ug of DNA, ranging from about 0.17 to 30 ug, was extracted from sorted CD4+ and CD8+ cells. Healthy donor samples averaged about 10 million reads for CD4+ and approximately 11 million for CD8+ cells.

In this study, sorted CD4+ and CD8+ T cells from the blood of healthy subjects and of severe aplastic anemia patients had their TCR repertoires deep-sequenced. Ficoll-Paque density gradient centrifugation was used to isolate peripheral blood mononuclear cells. Before DNA extraction, CD4+ and CD8+ T cells were sorted with FACS or magnetic beads. A note on this clonotype: The antigen it binds to is not known. Base quality data are lacking; no much larger clone is found one base away.

The investigation overall reported the following: No significant difference in CD8+ Simpson's diversity was found between patients and healthy controls (P=0.060). Around 28 CD8+ CDR3 sequences were found to be shared between patients and controls, but these sequences appeared to be highly expressed in patients and within the immunodominant clones of the patients.

Genomic DNA was used as template for profiling of TCR beta VDJ combinations and CDR3 sequences. TCR repertoire sequencing was run on an Illumina HiSeq 2000. Concerning the study's data processing: Repertoires were assessed using TRBV/TRBJ rearrangement plots, CDR3 size and DJ length profiles, and Simpson's diversity index. The most abundant DNA sequence in the deep sequencing data was taken as the immunodominant clone. CDR3 amino acid sequences were checked for sharing between subjects and were compared against published repertoires and the VDJdb database. TCRdb redid the processing of the public reads, applying fastp at Q25 and MiXCR, and retained in-frame beta chains. Every entry covers one CDR3 protein and lists the most common genes and DNA from its rows. Clone size and V and J calls follow TCRdb, not the original study. For this sample there are hundreds of thousands of distinct CDR3 sequences; 60% to 80% appear just once. The ten largest clonotypes hold less than 4% of the sample.

Trimming removed 6 bases from V and 6 bases from J, leaving 17 bases between the germline ends. The CDR3 measures 14 amino acids from cysteine to phenylalanine. The read is trimmed to its CDR3 DNA, 42 bases read in frame from base 1. As encoded in the germline V gene, CDR1 is SGHNT while CDR2 is YENEEA. The receptor was derived from a human donor in good health, serving as a control. This sequence uses TRBV11-3 and TRBJ1-1, with the D gene too uncertain to name. Sequenced: sorted CD4+, CD8+, or CD8+CD57+ T cells (not recorded which) from PBMCs. The DNA sequence follows: TGTGCCAGCAGTTCCAGACGAGCGGGCGCTGAAGCTTTCTTT. Its product reads: CASSSRRAGAEAFF.